This paragraph reports one T cell receptor beta chain. Its antigen is still unknown. Average productive template count per sample was about 42,000. Sequencing used immunoSEQ multiplex PCR; TCRdb keeps in-frame clones, though not all of them. This sample yields 17,000 or so clones, of which roughly 90% are seen a single time; less than 45% belongs to the top ten. Unmatched junction bases numbered 5, after V lost 5 bases and J lost 0 bases. Germline V gene sequence: CDR1 SGHNT, CDR2 YYREEE (reference sequence). The CDR3 totals 16 residues. This record belongs to a study of STAT3 mutations in large granular lymphocyte leukemia. Study background: Immunosuppressive therapy was given to more than half of T-LGLL patients.

The study's findings and limits: Every T-LGLL patient had at least one immunodominant TCRbeta clonotype.

V usage is TRBV5-4 and J usage is TRBJ2-5; 12 positions match TRBD2. Sequencing was done on a sample of peripheral blood mononuclear cells. The source is a man in his sixties with T-cell large granular lymphocyte leukemia. Some clones in this sample may be carry-over from other donors' samples. CDR3 protein: CASSAGLAGYQETQYF. CDR3 bases: TGTGCCAGCAGTGCCGGACTAGCGGGGTACCAAGAGACCCAGTACTTC.